Listed below are T cell receptor beta chains from one sample, sequenced in a study. Each CDR3 protein is one row after TCRdb ran MiXCR on the RT-PCR reads. The data contain 650,000 to 800,000 distinct CDR3 sequences, approximately 15% of them singletons. Sequencing used memory CD4+ T cells from blood. The receptor source for this set is a female donor in good health, serving as a healthy control. The CDR3 runs from the conserved cysteine through the conserved F or W. A D gene is named only where the DNA matches it firmly. Expanded clones get a size class; other rows say once, few or many, or leave the size out.

clone size	V gene	D gene	J gene	CDR3 DNA	CDR3 protein
.	TRBV6-5	TRBD1	TRBJ2-7	TGTGCCAGCAGTGCAGACAGGGGTCGCGAGCAGTACTTC	CASSADRGREQYF
few	TRBV20-1	.	TRBJ2-7	TGCAGTGCTAGAGATTTGGGGACAACCTACGAGCAGTACTTC	CSARDLGTTYEQYF
.	TRBV20-1	TRBD1	TRBJ1-4	TGCAGTGCTAGGGGGTTCACCGGGACAGGCAATTTT	CSARGFTGTGNF
few	TRBV13	.	TRBJ1-5	TGTGCCAGGAAGCTTAGCAATCAGCCCCAGCATTTT	CARKLSNQPQHF
many	TRBV20-1	TRBD2	TRBJ2-1	TGCAGTGTTAGCGGGGGTTCCTACAATGAGCAGTTCTTC	CSVSGGSYNEQFF
.	TRBV20-1	.	TRBJ1-2	TGCAGTGCTAGAGATCCTCGAATTTTGTACGAGGGCTACACCTTC	CSARDPRILYEGYTF
.	TRBV24-1	.	TRBJ1-2	TGTGCCACCAGTGCGTCAGGGTTGAGGAATGGCTACACCTTC	CATSASGLRNGYTF
many	TRBV10-3	TRBD1	TRBJ1-1	TGTGCCACAGGGGGCACTGAAGCTTTCTTT	CATGGTEAFF
few	TRBV5-1	TRBD1	TRBJ1-5	TGCGCCAGCAGCTCGGGGACAGGGGAGAATCAGCCCCAGCATTTT	CASSSGTGENQPQHF
.	TRBV11-2	TRBD2	TRBJ2-4	TGTGCCAGCGGGCTAGCGGGAGCGCTAGCCAAAAACATTCAGTACTTC	CASGLAGALAKNIQYF
.	TRBV20-1	.	TRBJ1-1	TGCAGTGCTAGGAGGGGTGGCAGCATTGAAGCTTTCTTT	CSARRGGSIEAFF
few	TRBV4-3	.	TRBJ1-3	TGCGCCAGCAGCCAGACGATCTCTGGAAACACCATATATTTT	CASSQTISGNTIYF
.	TRBV5-1	.	TRBJ1-1	TGCGCCAGCAGCTTGGAGAGGGGGGTTATCGGCACTGAAGCTTTCTTT	CASSLERGVIGTEAFF
many	TRBV20-1	TRBD1	TRBJ2-1	TGCAGTGCTGGGGGGGGGACAGGGGTCAATGAGCAGTTCTTC	CSAGGGTGVNEQFF
few	TRBV6-2/TRBV6-3	TRBD1	TRBJ2-7	TGTGCCAGCACCACCCCGGGACAGAATACCTACGAGCAGTACTTC	CASTTPGQNTYEQYF
few	TRBV4-2	TRBD2	TRBJ2-7	TGTGCCAGCAGCGTACTCCCCAGCGGGAGCCACGAGCAGTACTTC	CASSVLPSGSHEQYF
few	TRBV5-1	.	TRBJ2-5	TGCGCCAGCAGCTTTCCAGGGGCTGTGGAGACCCAGTACTTC	CASSFPGAVETQYF
few	TRBV28	.	TRBJ2-1	TGTGCCAGCAGCCGACCCTCCTACAATGAGCAGTTCTTC	CASSRPSYNEQFF
.	TRBV2	.	TRBJ2-1	TGTGCCAGCAGCATGATCGGTGCTACCTACAATGAGCAGTTCTTC	CASSMIGATYNEQFF
.	TRBV4-3	.	TRBJ2-1	TGCGCCAGCAGCCAAGTCGGGGCGAGCTCCTACAATGAGCAGTTCTTC	CASSQVGASSYNEQFF
few	TRBV11-1	.	TRBJ2-1	TGTGCCAGCAGCTCGGTAAGGCTAGCTACATACAATGAGCAGTTCTTC	CASSSVRLATYNEQFF
few	TRBV7-6	.	TRBJ2-1	TGTGCCAGCAGCCGAGGGGGGCGGGACCTCCAATCGGAGCAGTTCTTC	CASSRGGRDLQSEQFF
.	TRBV7-2	.	TRBJ1-3	TGTGCCAGCAGCTTAGCGGGGGTCCAGCAGGGAGGAAACACCATATATTTT	CASSLAGVQQGGNTIYF
.	TRBV3-1	.	TRBJ2-4	TGTGCCAGCAGCCCTCAGACCAACAAAAACATTCAGTACTTC	CASSPQTNKNIQYF
few	TRBV24-1	.	TRBJ2-7	TGTGCCACCAGTGACCCGCAGGGGAGCCCCTACGAGCAGTACTTC	CATSDPQGSPYEQYF
few	TRBV6-1	TRBD1	TRBJ2-7	TGTGCCAGCAGGAATACAGGGGGCACATCCTACGAGCAGTACTTC	CASRNTGGTSYEQYF
.	TRBV7-9	TRBD2	TRBJ2-2	TGTGCCAGCAGGAATAGCGGGGGCAACACCGGGGAGCTGTTTTTT	CASRNSGGNTGELFF
few	TRBV7-6	.	TRBJ2-3	TGTGCCAGCAGCTCCCTAATCTCGACCCTGGGCACAGATACGCAGTATTTT	CASSSLISTLGTDTQYF
.	TRBV29-1	.	TRBJ2-6	TGCAGCATTGGAGCGGACGAGATGTCTGGGGCCAACGTCCTGACTTTC	CSIGADEMSGANVLTF
many	TRBV7-2	.	TRBJ2-5	TGTGCCAGCAGCTTAGCGGTCGGGGAGACCCAGTACTTC	CASSLAVGETQYF
many	TRBV24-1	.	TRBJ1-1	TGTGCCACCAGTGACCCCTCTCGTCCCTCTGAAGCTTTCTTT	CATSDPSRPSEAFF
.	TRBV5-1	.	TRBJ1-1	TGCGCCAGCAGCCCGTCTGAAGGCGTCGCCGCTTTCTTT	CASSPSEGVAAFF
few	TRBV29-1	.	TRBJ2-7	TGCAGCGTTGAATCAGGGTTCTACGAGCAGTACTTC	CSVESGFYEQYF
many	TRBV9	.	TRBJ2-5	TGTGCCAGCAGCTCGACAGAGACCCAGTACTTC	CASSSTETQYF
few	TRBV6-6	.	TRBJ2-3	TGTGCCAGCTCTCTTCGGGCAGGGGTCGGTACGCAGTATTTT	CASSLRAGVGTQYF
few	TRBV2	.	TRBJ2-7	TGTGCCATCCTAACCAGGGACCCTGGCGAGCAGTACTTC	CAILTRDPGEQYF
.	TRBV27	.	TRBJ2-7	TGTGCCAGCAGCCTCAGCACGGACCGACCCTACGAGCAGTACTTC	CASSLSTDRPYEQYF
few	TRBV24-1	.	TRBJ1-5	TGTGCCACCAGTGACTCGACAGATAGACGCAATCAGCCCCAGCATTTT	CATSDSTDRRNQPQHF
few	TRBV28	.	TRBJ1-2	TGTGCCAGCAGTGCTGACAGGTGGGATGGCTACACCTTC	CASSADRWDGYTF
.	TRBV5-5	TRBD1	TRBJ2-3	TGTGCCAGCAGTTTGGATCCCGGGACAGGGTTAACAGATACGCAGTATTTT	CASSLDPGTGLTDTQYF
.	TRBV11-2	.	TRBJ2-3	TGTGCCAGCAGCTTAGGTCAGAGAAGCACAGATACGCAGTATTTT	CASSLGQRSTDTQYF
.	TRBV9	.	TRBJ1-4	TGTGCCAGCAGCGTACAAGGCGGAGGGTACGAAAAACTGTTTTTT	CASSVQGGGYEKLFF
few	TRBV5-1	.	TRBJ2-3	TGCGCCAGCAGCCCGAGGCAGGGGGCGTTAGCGGGGACTACGCAGTATTTT	CASSPRQGALAGTTQYF
.	TRBV5-4	TRBD2	TRBJ2-7	TGTGCCAGCAGCTTGGAACCTAGCGGGAACAACGAGCAGTACTTC	CASSLEPSGNNEQYF
few	TRBV6-1	TRBD1	TRBJ2-1	TGTGCCAGCAGGTCGGGACAGGGGGAAAAACGGGAGCAGTTCTTC	CASRSGQGEKREQFF
few	TRBV28	TRBD2	TRBJ2-7	TGTGCCAGCAGTTTAGTAGCTAGCGGGGGGTGGGGCTCCTACGAGCAGTACTTC	CASSLVASGGWGSYEQYF
.	TRBV7-2	.	TRBJ2-5	TGTGCCAGCAGCTTAGCGCTAACTAGACCGGGGTTTAAGACCCAGTACTTC	CASSLALTRPGFKTQYF
.	TRBV6-1	.	TRBJ1-1	TGTGCCAGCAGTGAACATAGTGTCACTGAAGCTTTCTTT	CASSEHSVTEAFF
many	TRBV7-9	.	TRBJ1-1	TGTGCCTCCGAAGGGCTCGCCACTGAAGCTTTCTTT	CASEGLATEAFF
.	TRBV5-6	TRBD1	TRBJ1-2	TGTGCCAGCAGCTTGGGGGACAGGGGTATATATGGCTACACCTTC	CASSLGDRGIYGYTF
many	TRBV29-1	.	TRBJ1-2	TGCAGCGTTGATAAGGTCGGTGGCTACACCTTC	CSVDKVGGYTF
.	TRBV6-1	TRBD1	TRBJ1-2	TGTGCCAGCATTTGGGACAGGACAAACTATGGCTACACCTTC	CASIWDRTNYGYTF
.	TRBV5-1	.	TRBJ1-2	TGCGCCAGCGGTTTACAGAGGGCGCAGGATGGCTACACCTTC	CASGLQRAQDGYTF
.	TRBV28	TRBD2	TRBJ2-7	TGTGCCAGCAGTTGGCGACTAGCGGGGTTCTCCTACGAGCAGTACTTC	CASSWRLAGFSYEQYF
few	TRBV28	TRBD1	TRBJ2-1	TGTGCCAGCAGTCCGGGACAGGCTCTCAACAATGAGCAGTTCTTC	CASSPGQALNNEQFF
.	TRBV12-3/TRBV12-4	TRBD1	TRBJ2-7	TGTGCCAGCAGTATAAGACAGGGTTCCTACGAGCAGTACTTC	CASSIRQGSYEQYF
.	TRBV12-3/TRBV12-4	.	TRBJ2-2	TGTGCCAGCCAATACACCGGGGAGCTGTTTTTT	CASQYTGELFF